The 6 T cell receptor beta chains presented below share a single source sample, sequenced in a study of human T cells and chemical hapten exposure. MiXCR was run by TCRdb on the RACE reads, yielding one entry per CDR3 protein. The sample contains 85,000 or so distinct CDR3 sequences, around 11% of which appear only once. Indicated time point: patch test 1, 2 weeks after DPC sensitization. As to treatment: therapeutic diphenylcyclopropenone sensitization with weekly scalp DPC. The specimen was whole blood, collected in connection with sensitization to the hapten diphenylcyclopropenone (DPC). Receptor source: a woman between 45 and 60 years old with alopecia areata. Some clones in this sample may be carry-over from other donors' samples.

The chain combines TRBV12-3 or TRBV12-4 with TRBJ2-5, with D possibly being TRBD2 (7 bases). This CDR3 contains 15 residues. Deletions cut 0 bases from V and 2 bases from J, with 10 bases between. CDR3: CASSLAGGHQETQYF. CDR3 DNA: TGTGCCAGCAGTTTAGCGGGGGGGCATCAAGAGACCCAGTACTTC.

V is TRBV7-2 and J is TRBJ2-7; 8 bases are shared with TRBD2. The length of the CDR3 is 16 residues. With V trimmed by 5 bases and J by 0 bases, 9 bases remained unmatched. Germline-derived CDR1 and CDR2 are SGHTA and FQGNSA. CDR3 sequence (DNA): TGTGCCAGCAGCCCCATTAGCGGGGTAGGCTCCTACGAGCAGTACTTC. This sequence encodes CASSPISGVGSYEQYF.

This clonotype has just one count. The chain joins TRBV19 to TRBJ2-1, with a possible D match to TRBD2 (5 bases). V was clipped by 3 bases and J by 3 bases, with 12 bases between them. CDR1 and CDR2 from the germline V gene are LNHDA and SQIVND (reference sequence). The CDR3 is 15 residues long. CDR3 nucleotide sequence: TGTGCCAGTAGTATGGGCCAGCGGATCTACAATGAGCAGTTCTTC. Protein product: CASSMGQRIYNEQFF.

The chain recombines TRBV29-1 with TRBJ1-5, with D unresolved. The length of the CDR3 is 14 residues. Per germline, CDR1 SQVTM and CDR2 ANQGSEA. Between the trimmed V and J ends, which lost 6 bases and 10 bases, there was a span of 22 bases. CDR3 protein: CSVTAIRQIDPQHF. In DNA, the CDR3 is TGCAGCGTCACCGCCATCAGGCAAATTGATCCCCAGCATTTT.

A single count supports this clonotype. The chain links TRBV11-2 to TRBJ1-5, with D hard to call. CDR1 and CDR2 (germline): SGHAT, FQNNGV. This CDR3 has 13 amino acids. With 10 bases removed from V and 6 bases from J, the gap between germline ends came to 16 bases. The CDR3 nucleotides read TGTGCCAACGCTGTTAACGGATTTCAGCCCCAGCATTTT. Translating gives CANAVNGFQPQHF.

This clonotype was picked up a small number of times. The chain links TRBV12-3 or TRBV12-4 to TRBJ2-1; maybe TRBD2 (7 bases). The CDR3 sequence is 16 residues long. Trimming stripped 6 bases from V and 1 base from J, with 16 bases between. The CDR3 bases are TGTGCCAGCAGGCCAGGGGAGGGAGGGTCCTACAATGAGCAGTTCTTC. The encoded protein is CASRPGEGGSYNEQFF.